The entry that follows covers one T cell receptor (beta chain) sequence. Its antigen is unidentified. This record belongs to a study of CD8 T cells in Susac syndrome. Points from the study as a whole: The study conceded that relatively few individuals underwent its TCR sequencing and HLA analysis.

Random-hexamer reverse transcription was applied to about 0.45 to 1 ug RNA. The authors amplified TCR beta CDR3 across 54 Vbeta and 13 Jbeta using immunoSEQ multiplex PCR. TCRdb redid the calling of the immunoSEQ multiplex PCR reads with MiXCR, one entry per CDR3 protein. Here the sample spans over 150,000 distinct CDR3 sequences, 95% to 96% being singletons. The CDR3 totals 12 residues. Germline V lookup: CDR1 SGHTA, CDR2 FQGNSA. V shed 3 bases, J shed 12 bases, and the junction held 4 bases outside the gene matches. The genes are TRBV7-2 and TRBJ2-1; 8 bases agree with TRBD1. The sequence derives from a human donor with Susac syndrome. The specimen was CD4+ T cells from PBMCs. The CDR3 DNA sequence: TGTGCCAGCAGCTTTAGGGACAGGACGCAGTTCTTC. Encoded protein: CASSFRDRTQFF.